The entry that follows covers one T cell receptor (beta chain) sequence. This CDR3 spans 15 amino acids. Germline trimming cut 5 bases from V and 4 bases from J; bases unmatched to any gene: 5. Per germline, CDR1 MNHEY and CDR2 SVGAGI. This sample was taken from a study of blood T cell repertoires in COVID-19. Across the whole study: In each case, the material was cDNA or gDNA derived from T cells, B-cell-depleted T cells, or PBMCs.

Clones were read by immunoSEQ multiplex PCR, and TCRdb kept only the in-frame ones, dropping some. The sample includes under 200,000 clones, more than 65% seen only once; the top ten take 11%. Sequencing was carried out using PBMCs or T cells enriched from blood (not recorded which). V usage is TRBV6-5 and J usage is TRBJ2-2; 9 bases line up with TRBD1. This TCR came from a man aged 50 to 59 who had recovered from COVID-19. The CDR3 sequence: CASSRMGQGTGELFF. Written as DNA, the CDR3 is TGTGCCAGCAGTAGAATGGGACAGGGCACCGGGGAGCTGTTTTTT.